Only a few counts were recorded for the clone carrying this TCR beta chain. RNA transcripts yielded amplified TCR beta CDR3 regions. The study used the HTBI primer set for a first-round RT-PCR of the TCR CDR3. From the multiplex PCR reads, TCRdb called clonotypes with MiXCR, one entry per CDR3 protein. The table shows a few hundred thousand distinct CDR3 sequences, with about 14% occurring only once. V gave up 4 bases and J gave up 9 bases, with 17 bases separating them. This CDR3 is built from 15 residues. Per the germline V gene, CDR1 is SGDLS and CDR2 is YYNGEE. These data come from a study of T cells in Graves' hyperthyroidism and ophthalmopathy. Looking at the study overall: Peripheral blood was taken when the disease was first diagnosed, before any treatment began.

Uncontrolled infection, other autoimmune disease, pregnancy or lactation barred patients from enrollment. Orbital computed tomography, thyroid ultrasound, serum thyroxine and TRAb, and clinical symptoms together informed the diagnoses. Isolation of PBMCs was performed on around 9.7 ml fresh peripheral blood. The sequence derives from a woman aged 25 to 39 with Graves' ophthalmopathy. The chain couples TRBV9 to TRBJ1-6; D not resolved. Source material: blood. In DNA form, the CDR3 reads TGTGCCAGCAGCCCAGACGGGGATCCTTTTTCACCCCTCCACTTT. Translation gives CASSPDGDPFSPLHF.